The 16 T cell receptor beta chains below all came from one sample that was sequenced in a study of T cell responses to AZD1222 COVID-19 vaccine. Sequenced by immunoSEQ multiplex PCR; TCRdb stores in-frame clones only, minus some. The sample lists about 79,000 clones, 65% to 85% occurring once. The material was peripheral blood, obtained on day 0 of AZD1222 vaccination. Every receptor here comes from an adult in good health.

This clone has just one count. The chain employs TRBV30 and TRBJ1-2, with TRBD1 matching over 7 bases. CDR1 is GTSNPN and CDR2 is SVGIG in the germline V gene (reference sequence). The ends lost 0 bases at V and 3 bases at J; junction bases unmatched: 1. This CDR3 is built from 13 residues. CDR3 sequence: CAWSVQGYYGYTF. The CDR3 DNA reads TGTGCCTGGAGTGTACAGGGGTACTATGGCTACACCTTC. The whole variable domain, filled in from reference TRBV30 and TRBJ1-2, reads SQTIHQWPATLVQPVGSPLSLECTVEGTSNPNLYWYRQAAGRGLQLLFYSVGIGQISSEVPQNLSASRPQDRQFILSSKKLLLSDSGFYLCAWSVQGYYGYTFGSGTRLTVV.

This clone was observed a single time. The chain uses TRBV11-3 and TRBJ2-1; D remains ambiguous. Trimming shortened V by 2 bases and J by 8 bases, and 16 bases separated the two germline ends. The germline CDR1 and CDR2 sequences are SGHNT and YENEEA. The CDR3 is made up of 15 amino acids. The chain's CDR3 is CASSLKALPTHEQFF. The CDR3 nucleotides are TGTGCCAGCAGCTTAAAAGCACTACCTACTCATGAGCAGTTCTTC.

The V call is TRBV24-1, the J call TRBJ2-3; TRBD2 aligns across 10 bases. CDR1 KGHDR and CDR2 SFDVKD come from the germline V gene. This CDR3 contains 20 residues. Trimming took 2 bases from V and 2 from J; bases not matched to a gene: 15. The CDR3 nucleotides read TGTGCCACCAGTGATTCCCCAGGGTCCTCTAGCGGGGGCCTCACAGATACGCAGTATTTT. This encodes CATSDSPGSSSGGLTDTQYF.

CDR3 sequence (DNA): TGCGCCAGCACCGCATCGGGGGCCAACTATGGCTACACCTTC. It encodes CASTASGANYGYTF. The rearrangement links TRBV4-1 to TRBJ1-2, with TRBD1 as a possible D gene (6 bases). Germline CDR1 reads MGHRA; CDR2 reads YSYEKL. There are 14 residues in the CDR3. Trimming cost V 7 bases and J 2 bases, with 14 bases left between them.

The chain has TRBV2 and TRBJ1-5; 10 bases are a match to TRBD1. V shed 8 bases and J 4 bases; nucleotides not matched to a gene: 17. Germline lookup yields CDR1 SNHLY and CDR2 FYNNEI. The CDR3 runs to 18 residues. The CDR3 bases are TGTGCCAGCTCCGGAACCGGGACAGGGGTTAGAGGAAATCAGCCCCAGCATTTT. It codes for CASSGTGTGVRGNQPQHF.

This chain connects TRBV7-8 to TRBJ2-5; D is uncertain. Germline values: CDR1 SGHVS, CDR2 FQNEAQ. Trimming removed 1 base at V and 1 base at J, with 10 bases between. The CDR3 has 15 amino acids. The CDR3 DNA reads as TGTGCCAGCAGCTTAGGATCTTCCAGCCAAGAGACCCAGTACTTC. This gives the protein CASSLGSSSQETQYF.

The count of this clone is one. J is TRBJ1-2 and V is TRBV6-5; no firm D call. Trimming left V 0 bases short and J 0 bases short, with 8 bases between. CDR1 and CDR2 (germline): MNHEY, SVGAGI. The CDR3 has 15 residues. The CDR3 DNA reads TGTGCCAGCAGTTACTCGTTTGGCTCTAACTATGGCTACACCTTC. Translating gives CASSYSFGSNYGYTF.

This clone has more than one count but fewer than ten. V and J are TRBV6-5 and TRBJ2-3; no definite D call. Trimming pared 0 bases from V and 2 bases from J, leaving 6 bases between. The CDR3 has 14 amino acids. Per germline, CDR1 MNHEY and CDR2 SVGAGI. Here the CDR3 DNA reads TGTGCCAGCAGTTACTCTAGAGTCACAGATACGCAGTATTTT. This sequence encodes CASSYSRVTDTQYF.

This clone was observed once. This chain uses TRBV5-1 with TRBJ2-3; a possible D gene is TRBD2 (7 bases). This CDR3 region has 14 residues. Germline V gene sequence: CDR1 SGHRS, CDR2 YFSETQ. V lost 7 bases and J 5 bases, leaving 17 bases between the germline ends. The CDR3 nucleotides read TGCGCCAGCGCCGGGGGGCCTGGGGGAGATACGCAGTATTTT. This sequence encodes CASAGGPGGDTQYF.

The chain carries TRBV28 and TRBJ1-6; D remains ambiguous. V was clipped by 4 bases and J by 9 bases, with 16 bases between them. CDR1 is MDHEN and CDR2 is SYDVKM in the germline V gene. The CDR3 consists of 15 residues. The CDR3 nucleotides read TGTGCCAGCAGTTCCCTAACCCTGGGGAGTTCACCCCTCCACTTT. Translating gives CASSSLTLGSSPLHF.

The CDR3: CASSLDGYTDTQYF. DNA for the CDR3: TGTGCCAGCAGCTTGGACGGTTACACAGATACGCAGTATTTT. This rearrangement joins TRBV7-9 to TRBJ2-3, with D uncertain. This CDR3 comprises 14 residues. Germline V gene sequence: CDR1 SEHNR, CDR2 FQNEAQ (reference sequence). The ends were cut back, 3 bases at V and 2 bases at J, with 9 bases in the middle.

In DNA form, the CDR3 reads TGTGCCAGCAGCCAAGACAGGACCTCTGGAAACACCATATATTTT. Translation: CASSQDRTSGNTIYF. The chain combines TRBV3-1 (or the pseudogene TRBV3-2) with TRBJ1-3; D is ambiguous. This CDR3 is 15 amino acids long. Germline V lookup: CDR1 LGHDT, CDR2 YNNKEL (reference sequence). The V and J ends lost 0 bases and 0 bases respectively, with 6 bases between them.

V and J are TRBV2 and TRBJ1-1, with no clear D. The CDR3 is made up of 13 amino acids. Germline CDR1 SNHLY, CDR2 FYNNEI. V lost 5 bases and J 7 bases, leaving 14 bases between the germline ends. CDR3 nucleotide sequence: TGTGCCAGCAGTTCACTAAATTGGGGTGAAGCTTTCTTT. This gives the protein CASSSLNWGEAFF.

V and J are TRBV19 and TRBJ1-5; 9 bases match TRBD1. The CDR3 is 16 residues long. Germline V gives CDR1 LNHDA, CDR2 SQIVND (reference sequence). J gave up 3 bases and V 5 bases, and 8 bases lay outside the gene matches. Here the CDR3 DNA reads TGTGCCAGTAGTCCCTGGACAGGGGTGTCCAATCAGCCCCAGCATTTT. The encoded protein is CASSPWTGVSNQPQHF.

This clone occurred a few times. Other DNA sequences in this specimen translate into the identical CDR3. The rearrangement joins TRBV2 to TRBJ2-7; D might be TRBD1 (5 bases). Trimming stripped 8 bases from V and 1 base from J, with 6 bases between. CDR1 SNHLY and CDR2 FYNNEI come from the germline V gene. The CDR3 is 11 amino acids. The CDR3 loop is CASGASYEQYF. For the CDR3, the DNA is TGTGCCAGCGGGGCATCCTACGAGCAGTACTTC.

The chain recombines TRBV30 with TRBJ2-7, with D perhaps TRBD1 (6 bases). CDR1 GTSNPN and CDR2 SVGIG come from the germline V gene (reference sequence). CDR3 size: 13 residues. V was shortened by 3 bases and J by 0 bases, with 9 bases between the two germline ends. CDR3 coding DNA: TGTGCCTGGAGGGCAGGGGCCTCCTACGAGCAGTACTTC. It yields the protein CAWRAGASYEQYF.